This T cell receptor (beta chain) was recovered during a study of blood T cell repertoires in COVID-19. Turning to the study itself: Whether acute or convalescent, the COVID-19 samples came from the United States, Italy and Spain. T cells, B-cell-depleted T cells, or PBMCs supplied cDNA or gDNA.

CDR1 and CDR2 from the germline V gene are MNHEY and SVGAGI. V lost 7 bases and J lost 3, with 7 bases in between. The CDR3 extends over 11 amino acids. As processed by the authors: Researchers report that nucleated cell counts were estimated from reference gene primer amplification. Clones were read by immunoSEQ multiplex PCR, and TCRdb kept only the in-frame ones, dropping some. V and J calls and clone size are as listed in that table; D and trimming were resolved from the DNA. The sample lists around 94,000 clones, under 90% occurring once. The chain employs TRBV6-5 and TRBJ2-7; unclear D gene. The source of this sequence is a human donor in a cohort sampled during active COVID-19. The source material was peripheral blood. CDR3 DNA sequence: TGTGCCAGCAACGACAACTACGAGCAGTACTTC. Protein: CASNDNYEQYF.